The subject of this entry is one T cell receptor beta chain. What it recognizes is unknown. Positively selected for CCR7, the CD45RO-negative cells used as naive CD8 cells excluded terminally differentiated effector memory CD45RA+ cells. The entry originates in a study of shared clonotypes between healthy human individuals. The method was immunoSEQ multiplex PCR; TCRdb's version includes in-frame clones alone and lacks a portion of them. The sample lists about 820,000 clones, 85% to 95% occurring once. The study's findings and limits: When naive CD4 clonotypes were compared across several donors, approximately 5% were shared.

The germline V and J ends were trimmed by 5 bases and 4 bases, with 18 bases remaining between them. This CDR3 comprises 14 residues. Looked up from germline, CDR1 is SQVTM and CDR2 is ANQGSEA. Sequenced input: naive CD8+ T cells sorted from blood. The rearrangement uses TRBV29-1 and TRBJ2-7; D gene uncertain. This clonotype originated in a man aged 25 to 45 in good health. This CDR3 reads CSVLGSSRAYEQYF. The DNA for the CDR3 is TGCAGCGTTCTCGGATCAAGTCGGGCTTACGAGCAGTACTTC.